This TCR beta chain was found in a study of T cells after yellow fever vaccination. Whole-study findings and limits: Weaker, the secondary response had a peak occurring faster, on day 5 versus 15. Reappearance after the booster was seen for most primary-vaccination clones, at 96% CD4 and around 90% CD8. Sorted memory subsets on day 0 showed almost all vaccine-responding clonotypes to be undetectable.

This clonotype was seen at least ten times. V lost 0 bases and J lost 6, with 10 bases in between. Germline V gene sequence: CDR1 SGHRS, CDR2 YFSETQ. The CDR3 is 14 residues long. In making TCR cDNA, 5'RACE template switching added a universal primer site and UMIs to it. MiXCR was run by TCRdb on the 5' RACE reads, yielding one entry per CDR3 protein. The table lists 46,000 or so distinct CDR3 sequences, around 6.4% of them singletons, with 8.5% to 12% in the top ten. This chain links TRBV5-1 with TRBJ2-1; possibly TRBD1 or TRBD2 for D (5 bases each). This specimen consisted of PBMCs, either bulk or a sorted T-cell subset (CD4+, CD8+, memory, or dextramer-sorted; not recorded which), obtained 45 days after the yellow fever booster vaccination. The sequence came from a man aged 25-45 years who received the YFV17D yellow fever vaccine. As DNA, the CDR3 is TGCGCCAGCAGCTTGGGAGCAGGGAGCAATGAGCAGTTCTTC. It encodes CASSLGAGSNEQFF.